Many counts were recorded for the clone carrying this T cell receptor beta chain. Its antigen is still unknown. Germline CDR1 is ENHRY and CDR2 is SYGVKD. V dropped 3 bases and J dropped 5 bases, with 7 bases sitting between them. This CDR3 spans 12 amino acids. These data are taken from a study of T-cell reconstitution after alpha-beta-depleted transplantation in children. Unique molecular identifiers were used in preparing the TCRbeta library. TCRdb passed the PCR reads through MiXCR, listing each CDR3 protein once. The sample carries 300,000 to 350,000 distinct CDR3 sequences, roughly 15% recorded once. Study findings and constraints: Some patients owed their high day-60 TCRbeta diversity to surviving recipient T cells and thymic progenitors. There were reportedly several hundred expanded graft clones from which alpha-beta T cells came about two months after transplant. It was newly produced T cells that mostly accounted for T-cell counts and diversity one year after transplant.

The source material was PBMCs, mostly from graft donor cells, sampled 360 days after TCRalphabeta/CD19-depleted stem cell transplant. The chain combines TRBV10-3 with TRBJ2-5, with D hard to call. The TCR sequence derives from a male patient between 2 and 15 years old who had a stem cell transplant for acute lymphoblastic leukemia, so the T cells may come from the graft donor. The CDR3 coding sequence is TGTGCCATCAGTGACCATGAGGAGACCCAGTACTTC. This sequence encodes CAISDHEETQYF.